These T cell receptor beta chains were read from a single sample in a study of CD8 T cells in Susac syndrome. TCRdb reprocessed the immunoSEQ multiplex PCR reads via MiXCR and lists one record per CDR3 protein. The repertoire includes some 150,000 distinct CDR3 sequences, roughly 94% of them detected once, and 0.084% sits in the top ten. The material sequenced was CD4+ T cells from PBMCs. These receptors all come from a human donor in good health. Each CDR3 is given with its conserved first and last residue. Each record gives: clone size, J gene, V gene, D gene, CDR3 DNA, CDR3 protein. A D gene is named only where the DNA matches it firmly. Expanded clones get a size class; other rows say once, few or many, or leave the size out.

>-|TRBJ1-3|TRBV2|-
TGTGCCAGCAGTGATCAGCAAAGAGACACCATATATTTT
CASSDQQRDTIYF
>once|TRBJ1-1|TRBV20-1|TRBD1
TGCAGTGCTAGAGATCGGAGGGGGCTTGACACTGAAGCTTTCTTT
CSARDRRGLDTEAFF
>-|TRBJ1-1|TRBV6-1|TRBD1
TGTGCCAGCAGTCACCCGACAGGGGATACTGAAGCTTTCTTT
CASSHPTGDTEAFF
>-|TRBJ2-5|TRBV15|TRBD2
TGTGCCACCAGCAGAGGGGGGGGTACTGAGACCCAGTACTTC
CATSRGGGTETQYF
>-|TRBJ1-2|TRBV12-3/TRBV12-4|TRBD1
TGTGCCAGCAGTTTTGGGATAGGGACAGCCCATGGCTACACCTTC
CASSFGIGTAHGYTF
>-|TRBJ2-5|TRBV6-1|-
TGTGCCAGCAGCCCGGACTCCCAAGAGACCCAGTACTTC
CASSPDSQETQYF
>-|TRBJ2-3|TRBV6-5|-
TGTGCCAGCAGTTACTCGGACAGTAACACAGATACGCAGTATTTT
CASSYSDSNTDTQYF
>-|TRBJ2-3|TRBV10-2|-
TGCGCCAGCAAACCGTTCTTCCTGCGGGGAAAGGGAGATACGCAGTATTTT
CASKPFFLRGKGDTQYF
>once|TRBJ2-3|TRBV7-9|TRBD1
TGTGCCAGCAGCCGGACAGGGGGCACAGATACGCAGTATTTT
CASSRTGGTDTQYF
>-|TRBJ1-2|TRBV2|TRBD1
TGTGCCAGCAGTCCGGGACAGACTAACTATGGCTACACCTTC
CASSPGQTNYGYTF
>-|TRBJ2-1|TRBV29-1|TRBD2
TGCAGCGTTGCATCAAAGCGGGAGGGAGTTGAGCAGTTCTTC
CSVASKREGVEQFF
>-|TRBJ2-5|TRBV29-1|TRBD1
TGCAGCGCTGGGACAGGGACACAAGAGACCCAGTACTTC
CSAGTGTQETQYF
>-|TRBJ2-5|TRBV7-2|-
TGTGCCAGCAGCTTGTGGGAGACCCAGTACTTC
CASSLWETQYF
>-|TRBJ1-1|TRBV29-1|-
TGCAGCGCCACGTTGGGAAACACTGAAGCTTTCTTT
CSATLGNTEAFF
>-|TRBJ2-7|TRBV6-5|-
TGTGCCAGCAGTACCCCCAACTTGCTGCAGTACTTC
CASSTPNLLQYF
>-|TRBJ2-2|TRBV19|-
TGTGCCAGTAGCCTTTCGGCGGGTTTGGACACCGGGGAGCTGTTTTTT
CASSLSAGLDTGELFF
>-|TRBJ1-2|TRBV11-1|TRBD1
TGTGCCAGCAGCTCGCTGGACAGGGGAATCGGCTACACCTTC
CASSSLDRGIGYTF
>-|TRBJ2-3|TRBV7-3|TRBD1
TGTGCCAGCAGCTTCGGACAGGGTGCAGATACGCAGTATTTT
CASSFGQGADTQYF
>-|TRBJ1-5|TRBV20-1|-
TGCAGTGCTAGAGTTCCTGGGGCTGATCAGCCCCAGCATTTT
CSARVPGADQPQHF